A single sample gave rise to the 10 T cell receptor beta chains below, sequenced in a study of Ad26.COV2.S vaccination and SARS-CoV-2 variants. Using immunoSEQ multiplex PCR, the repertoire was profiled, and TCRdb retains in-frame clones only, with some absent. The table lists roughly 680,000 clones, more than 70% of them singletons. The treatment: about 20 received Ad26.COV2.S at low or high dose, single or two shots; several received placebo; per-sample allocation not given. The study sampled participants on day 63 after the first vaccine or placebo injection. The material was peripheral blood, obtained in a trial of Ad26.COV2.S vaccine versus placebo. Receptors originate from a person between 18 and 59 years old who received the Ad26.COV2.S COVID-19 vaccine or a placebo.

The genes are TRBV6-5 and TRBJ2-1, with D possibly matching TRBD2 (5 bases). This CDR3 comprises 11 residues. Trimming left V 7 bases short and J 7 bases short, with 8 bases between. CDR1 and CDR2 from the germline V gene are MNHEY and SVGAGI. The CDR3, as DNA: TGTGCCAGCAAAGGACTTAATGAGCAGTTCTTC. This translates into CASKGLNEQFF.

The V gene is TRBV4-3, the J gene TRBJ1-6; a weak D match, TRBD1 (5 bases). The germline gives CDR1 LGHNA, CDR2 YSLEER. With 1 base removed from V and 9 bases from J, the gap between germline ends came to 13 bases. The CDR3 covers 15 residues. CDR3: CASSQGVSGGSPLHF. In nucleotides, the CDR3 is TGCGCCAGCAGCCAAGGGGTCAGCGGGGGTTCACCCCTCCACTTT.

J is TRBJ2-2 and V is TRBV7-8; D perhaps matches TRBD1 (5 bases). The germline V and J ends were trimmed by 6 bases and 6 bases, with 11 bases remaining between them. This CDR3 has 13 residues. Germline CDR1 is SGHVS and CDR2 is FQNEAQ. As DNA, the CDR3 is TGTGCCAGCAGATTGCAAGGGGCCGGGGAGCTGTTTTTT. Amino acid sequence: CASRLQGAGELFF. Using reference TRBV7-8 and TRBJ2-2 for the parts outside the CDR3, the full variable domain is GAGVSQSPRYKVAKRGQDVALRCDPISGHVSLFWYQQALGQGPEFLTYFQNEAQLDKSGLPSDRFFAERPEGSVSTLKIQRTQQEDSAVYLCASRLQGAGELFFGEGSRLTVL.

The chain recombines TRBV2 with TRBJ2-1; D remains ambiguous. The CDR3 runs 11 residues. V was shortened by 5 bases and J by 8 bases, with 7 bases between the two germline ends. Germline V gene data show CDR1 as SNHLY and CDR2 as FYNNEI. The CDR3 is CASSRAHEQFF. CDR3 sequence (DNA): TGTGCCAGCAGTCGCGCCCATGAGCAGTTCTTC.

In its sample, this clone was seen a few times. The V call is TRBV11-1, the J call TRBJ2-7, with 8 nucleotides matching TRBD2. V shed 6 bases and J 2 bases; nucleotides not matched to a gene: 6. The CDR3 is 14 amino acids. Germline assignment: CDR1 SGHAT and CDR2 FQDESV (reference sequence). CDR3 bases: TGTGCCAGCAGTCTCCTAGCGGGCCCCTACGAGCAGTACTTC. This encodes CASSLLAGPYEQYF.

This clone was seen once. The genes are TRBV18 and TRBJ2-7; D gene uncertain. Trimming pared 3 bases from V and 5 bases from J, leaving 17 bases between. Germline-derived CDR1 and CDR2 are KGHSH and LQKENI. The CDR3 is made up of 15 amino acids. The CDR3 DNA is TGTGCCAGCTCACCGCGGACGACCTCTACCGACGAGCAGTACTTC. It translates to CASSPRTTSTDEQYF.

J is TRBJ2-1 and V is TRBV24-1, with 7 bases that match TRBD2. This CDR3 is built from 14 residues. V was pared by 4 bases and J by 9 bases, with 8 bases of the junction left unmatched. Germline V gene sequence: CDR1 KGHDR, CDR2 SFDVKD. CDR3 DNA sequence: TGTGCCACCAGTGAACCCGGGGGGTCTGGTGAGCAGTTCTTC. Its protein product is CATSEPGGSGEQFF.

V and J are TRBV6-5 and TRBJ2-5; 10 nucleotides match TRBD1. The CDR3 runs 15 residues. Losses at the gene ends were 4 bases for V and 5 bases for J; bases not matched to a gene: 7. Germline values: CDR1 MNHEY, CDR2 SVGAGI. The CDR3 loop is CASSSTTGGYETQYF. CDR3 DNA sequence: TGTGCCAGCAGTTCAACGACAGGGGGCTACGAGACCCAGTACTTC.

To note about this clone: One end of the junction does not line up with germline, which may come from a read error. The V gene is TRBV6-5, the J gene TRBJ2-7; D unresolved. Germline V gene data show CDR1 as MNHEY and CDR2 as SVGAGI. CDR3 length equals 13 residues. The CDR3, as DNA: TGTGCCTGCAGTCCCATCTACAGCTACGAGCAGTACTTC. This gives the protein CACSPIYSYEQYF.

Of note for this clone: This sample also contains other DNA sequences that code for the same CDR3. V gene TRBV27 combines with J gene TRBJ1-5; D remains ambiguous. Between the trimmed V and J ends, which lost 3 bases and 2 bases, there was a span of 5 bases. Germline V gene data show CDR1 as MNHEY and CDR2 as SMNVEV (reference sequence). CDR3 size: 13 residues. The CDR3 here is CASSFGGNQPQHF. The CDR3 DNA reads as TGTGCCAGCAGTTTCGGTGGCAATCAGCCCCAGCATTTT.